Shown below are 8 T cell receptor beta chains from a single sample sequenced in a study of shared clonotypes between healthy human individuals. The repertoire was sequenced with immunoSEQ multiplex PCR; TCRdb's copy has only in-frame clones and lacks some. The sample carries 2,500,000 or so clones, approximately 92% recorded once. Specimen: naive CD4+ T cells sorted from blood. The subset here: CD45RA+ positively selected. The receptor set was obtained from a man aged 18 to 29 in good health.

This clone appeared a single time. This chain joins TRBV15 and TRBJ1-4; the D gene is possibly TRBD1 (6 bases). This CDR3 has 15 residues. The germline V and J ends were trimmed by 2 bases and 6 bases, with 13 bases remaining between them. Germline-derived CDR1 and CDR2 are LNHNV and YYDKDF (reference sequence). In DNA form, the CDR3 reads TGTGCCACCAGCAGAAGCCGGGACACCTATGAAAAACTGTTTTTT. Residues: CATSRSRDTYEKLFF.

The V and J genes are TRBV2 and TRBJ1-1; 8 bases are shared with TRBD1. CDR3 length equals 15 residues. V was clipped by 4 bases and J by 1 base; unmatched bases: 5. Germline V lookup: CDR1 SNHLY, CDR2 FYNNEI. CDR3 nucleotide sequence: TGTGCCAGCAGTGCCATCAGGGGGCCGAACACTGAAGCTTTCTTT. Its protein is CASSAIRGPNTEAFF.

The chain couples TRBV6-1 to TRBJ2-5; no firm D call. CDR1 MNHNS and CDR2 SASEGT come from the germline V gene. The germline V and J ends were trimmed by 7 bases and 3 bases, with 9 bases remaining between them. CDR3 length: 12 residues. In DNA, the CDR3 is TGTGCCAGCATGAGACCTAAAGAGACCCAGTACTTC. Protein product: CASMRPKETQYF.

This chain links TRBV7-2 with TRBJ2-3; 12 bases map to TRBD2. V gave up 0 bases and J gave up 2 bases; unmatched junction bases: 6. Germline-derived CDR1 and CDR2 are SGHTA and FQGNSA. The CDR3 is 18 residues long. CDR3 nucleotides: TGTGCCAGCAGCTTAGCGCTAGCGGGAGGGCCGAACACAGATACGCAGTATTTT. Residues: CASSLALAGGPNTDTQYF.

Of note for this clone: Other DNA sequences in this sample translate to the same CDR3. The chain couples TRBV5-6 to TRBJ2-3; D remains ambiguous. This CDR3 has 14 residues. V was clipped by 0 bases and J by 2 bases, with 7 bases between them. In germline, CDR1 is SGHDT, CDR2 YYEEEE. DNA for the CDR3: TGTGCCAGCAGCTTGGGTAGAGCCACAGATACGCAGTATTTT. The encoded protein is CASSLGRATDTQYF. Based on the CDR3 plus reference TRBV5-6 and TRBJ2-3, the full variable domain is DAGVTQSPTHLIKTRGQQVTLRCSPKSGHDTVSWYQQALGQGPQFIFQYYEEEERQRGNFPDRFSGHQFPNYSSELNVNALLLGDSALYLCASSLGRATDTQYFGPGTRLTVL.

This sequence joins TRBV6-6 and TRBJ1-5; D gene unclear. CDR3 length: 14 residues. CDR1 and CDR2 from the germline V gene are MNHNY and SVGAGI (reference sequence). Trimming took off 7 bases at V and 4 bases at J, with 14 bases between the two ends. CDR3 bases: TGTGCCAGCACCATAAGTATGGGGAATCAGCCCCAGCATTTT. It codes for CASTISMGNQPQHF.

This clone was counted a single time. This rearrangement joins TRBV11-2 to TRBJ2-3; 9 nucleotides align to TRBD2. With 5 bases clipped from V and 2 bases from J, the junction kept 8 bases outside the gene matches. This CDR3 region has 16 residues. In germline, CDR1 is SGHAT, CDR2 FQNNGV. CDR3 sequence: CASSVLAGLITDTQYF. CDR3 in DNA: TGTGCCAGCAGCGTGCTAGCGGGACTCATCACAGATACGCAGTATTTT.

This chain links TRBV28 with TRBJ2-1, with 7 bases identical to TRBD2. Germline lookup yields CDR1 MDHEN and CDR2 SYDVKM. V was clipped by 8 bases and J by 11 bases; unmatched bases: 9. The CDR3 length is 12 residues. DNA of the CDR3: TGTGCCAGCGGGAGGGGTACTTTAAAGCAGTTCTTC. It specifies CASGRGTLKQFF.